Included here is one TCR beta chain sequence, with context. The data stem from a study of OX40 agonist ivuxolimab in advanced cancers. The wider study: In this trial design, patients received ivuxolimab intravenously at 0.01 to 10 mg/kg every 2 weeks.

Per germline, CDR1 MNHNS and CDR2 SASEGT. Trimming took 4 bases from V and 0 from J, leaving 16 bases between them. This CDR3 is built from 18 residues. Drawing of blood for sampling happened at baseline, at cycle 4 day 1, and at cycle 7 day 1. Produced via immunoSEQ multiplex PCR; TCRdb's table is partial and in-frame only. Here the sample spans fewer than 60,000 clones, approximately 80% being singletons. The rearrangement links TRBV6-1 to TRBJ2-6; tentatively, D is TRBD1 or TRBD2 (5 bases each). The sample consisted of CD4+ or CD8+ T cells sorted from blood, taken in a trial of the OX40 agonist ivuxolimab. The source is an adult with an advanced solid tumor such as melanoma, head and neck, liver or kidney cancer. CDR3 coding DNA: TGTGCCAGCAGTGCCGGGGCTGGTATGGGCTCTGGGGCCAACGTCCTGACTTTC. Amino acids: CASSAGAGMGSGANVLTF.